This TCR beta chain was sequenced in a study of cytomegalovirus exposure and HLA in healthy donors. Points from the study as a whole: Associated with cytomegalovirus, according to the listing, were about 160 TCR beta chains. It has been reported that TCR beta sequences accurately predicted the HLA-A and HLA-B alleles of most subjects. Some V segments, including TRBV6-2 and TRBV6-3, were excluded as indistinguishable.

Germline V lookup: CDR1 MDHEN, CDR2 SYDVKM. Unmatched junction bases numbered 1, after V lost 2 bases and J lost 4 bases. The CDR3 covers 14 residues. This PCR relied on a set of 60 Vbeta primers and 13 Jbeta primers. Libraries were prepared by immunoSEQ multiplex PCR; TCRdb keeps only in-frame clonotypes and omits some of them. Among more than 85,000 clones listed, around 75% were seen once. Turning to this clone: Its antigen is still unknown.

When sampled, the donors appeared nominally healthy, though they likely had unrecorded immune exposures. Sequenced input: PBMCs. The rearrangement links TRBV28 to TRBJ1-4; 7 bases align to TRBD1. The receptor was isolated from a male donor in good health and CMV-seropositive. CDR3 loop: CASSLGQDNEKLFF. Here the CDR3 DNA reads TGTGCCAGCAGTTTAGGACAGGATAATGAAAAACTGTTTTTT.